This record concerns one TCR beta chain sequence. CDR1 and CDR2 from the germline V gene are SGHDN and FVKESK. CDR3 size: 15 residues. With 5 bases removed from V and 4 bases from J, the gap between germline ends came to 14 bases. This entry is derived from a study of blood T cell repertoires in COVID-19. Looking at the study overall: PBMCs, B-cell-depleted T cells, or T cells provided the cDNA or gDNA that made up the material.

Generated by immunoSEQ multiplex PCR, the TCRdb table keeps only in-frame clones and is missing some. The sample lists 170,000 or so clones, over 80% seen once, with roughly 2.8% in the top ten. The sequenced sample was peripheral blood. This TCR came from a woman aged 55-75 years with acute or convalescent COVID-19. This chain connects TRBV14 to TRBJ2-2; maybe TRBD2 (6 bases). For the CDR3, the DNA is TGTGCCAGCAGCTCCCACCTAGCGAGCACCGGGGAGCTGTTTTTT. Residues: CASSSHLASTGELFF.